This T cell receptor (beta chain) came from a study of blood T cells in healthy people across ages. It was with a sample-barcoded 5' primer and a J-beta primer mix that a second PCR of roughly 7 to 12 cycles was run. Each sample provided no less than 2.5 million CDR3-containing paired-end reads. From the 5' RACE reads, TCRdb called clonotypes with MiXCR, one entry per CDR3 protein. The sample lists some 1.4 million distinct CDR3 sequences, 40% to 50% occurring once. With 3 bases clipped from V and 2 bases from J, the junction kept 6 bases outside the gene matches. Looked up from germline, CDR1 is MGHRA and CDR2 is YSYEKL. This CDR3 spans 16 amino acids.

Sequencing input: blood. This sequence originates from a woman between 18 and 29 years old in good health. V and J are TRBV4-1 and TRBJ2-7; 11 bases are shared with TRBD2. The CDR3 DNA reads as TGCGCCAGCAGCCATCTAGCGGGGGGTAACCCCTACGAGCAGTACTTC. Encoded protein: CASSHLAGGNPYEQYF.